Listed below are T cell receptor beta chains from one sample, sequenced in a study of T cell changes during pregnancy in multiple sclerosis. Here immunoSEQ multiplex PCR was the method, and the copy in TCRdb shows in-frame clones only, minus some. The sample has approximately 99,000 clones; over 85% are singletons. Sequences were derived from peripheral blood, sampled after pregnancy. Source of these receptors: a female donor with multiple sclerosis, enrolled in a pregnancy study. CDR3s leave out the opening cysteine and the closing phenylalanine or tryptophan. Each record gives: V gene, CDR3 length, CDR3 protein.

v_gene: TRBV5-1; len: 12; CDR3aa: ASSLGGDTYEQY
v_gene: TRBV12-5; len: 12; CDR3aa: ASGLGQGAYEQY
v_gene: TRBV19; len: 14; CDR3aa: ASTPQGRKNTGELF
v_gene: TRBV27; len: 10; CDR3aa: ASRTGPGELF
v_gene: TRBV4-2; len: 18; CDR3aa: ASSQALRLAGSRLAGELF
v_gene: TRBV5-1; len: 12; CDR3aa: ASSSTNRDAEAF
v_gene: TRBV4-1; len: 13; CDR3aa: ASSTRDSSNYPQH
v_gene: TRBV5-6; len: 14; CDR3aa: ASRWDIGLMNTEAF
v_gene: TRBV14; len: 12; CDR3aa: ASSKTGLGAEAF
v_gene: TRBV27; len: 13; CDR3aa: ASSLSGGLWEKLF
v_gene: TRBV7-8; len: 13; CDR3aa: ASSFGGRKPREQY
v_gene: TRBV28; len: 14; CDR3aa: ASSLSQVNSNQPQH
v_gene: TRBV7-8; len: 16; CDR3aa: ASSLSMGLAGLDYEQY